One sample yielded the 4 T cell receptor beta chains listed below, sequenced in a study of CD8+ T cells in alopecia areata. Once RNA had been extracted, it was reverse transcribed into cDNA to act as the sequencing template. Data came from immunoSEQ multiplex PCR; TCRdb stores just in-frame clones and leaves some out. Of over 3,000 clones in the sample, around 71% were seen once. Sequencing used skin. These receptors originate from a human donor in good health.

V usage is TRBV29-1 and J usage is TRBJ2-7; no clear D gene. This CDR3 region has 14 residues. Trimming left V 4 bases short and J 0 bases short, with 13 bases between. CDR1 and CDR2 (germline): SQVTM, ANQGSEA. DNA for the CDR3: TGCAGCGTTGTATGGGCGACCAGCTCCTACGAGCAGTACTTC. It translates to CSVVWATSSYEQYF.

The table lists this clone with a count of one. The chain has TRBV29-1 and TRBJ2-1; TRBD2 might be the D (5 bases). CDR3 length equals 14 residues. The V and J ends lost 8 bases and 7 bases respectively, with 21 bases between them. The germline V gene has CDR1 SQVTM and CDR2 ANQGSEA. The CDR3 sequence is CSSALVGVWNEQFF. Written as DNA, the CDR3 is TGCAGCTCCGCACTAGTCGGGGTTTGGAATGAGCAGTTCTTC.

This sequence joins TRBV7-3 and TRBJ1-1; D is ambiguous. The germline V gene has CDR1 SGHTA and CDR2 FQGTGA. V lost 4 bases to trimming and J lost 4 bases, with 10 bases between them. The CDR3 is 13 amino acids. CDR3 DNA: TGTGCCAGCAGCTCCGACCCGCGCACTGAAGCTTTCTTT. Protein sequence: CASSSDPRTEAFF.

V and J are TRBV2 and TRBJ2-7, with D possibly called TRBD1 or TRBD2 (5 bases each). Germline-derived CDR1 and CDR2 are SNHLY and FYNNEI. Trimming removed 8 bases from V and 4 bases from J, with 15 bases in between. This CDR3 has 13 amino acids. CDR3 protein: CASRRAGTYEQYF. The CDR3 DNA follows: TGTGCCAGCCGCAGAGCCGGGACGTACGAGCAGTACTTC.